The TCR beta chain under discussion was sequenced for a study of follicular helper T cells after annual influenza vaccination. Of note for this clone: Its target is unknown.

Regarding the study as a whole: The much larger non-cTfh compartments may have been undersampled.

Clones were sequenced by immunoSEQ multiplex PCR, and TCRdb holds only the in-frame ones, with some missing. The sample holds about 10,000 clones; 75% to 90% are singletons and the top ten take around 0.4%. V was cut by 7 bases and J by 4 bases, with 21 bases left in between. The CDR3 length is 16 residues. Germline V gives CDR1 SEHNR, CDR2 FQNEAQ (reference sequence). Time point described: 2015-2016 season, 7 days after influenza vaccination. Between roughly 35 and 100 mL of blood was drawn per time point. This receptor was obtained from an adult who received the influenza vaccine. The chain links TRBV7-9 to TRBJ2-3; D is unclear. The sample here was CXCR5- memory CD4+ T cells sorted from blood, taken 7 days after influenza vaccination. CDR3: CASTRGATGWADTQYF. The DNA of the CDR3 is TGTGCCAGCACCCGAGGAGCCACGGGCTGGGCAGATACGCAGTATTTT.